The rows below give T cell receptor beta chains drawn from one sample of a study of T cell clonotyping in hematopoietic cell transplantation. Clones were sequenced by immunoSEQ multiplex PCR, and TCRdb holds only the in-frame ones, with some missing. The sample carries roughly 40,000 clones, approximately 95% recorded once. Sequenced: peripheral blood mononuclear cells. The receptors come from a man aged 30 to 39 in good health. Some clones in this sample may be carry-over from other donors' samples. The CDR3 runs from the conserved cysteine through the conserved F or W. The order of the fields is J gene, V gene, D gene, clone size, CDR3 protein, CDR3 DNA. A D gene is named only where the DNA matches it firmly. Some rows have no size entry. The others give once, few or many, or a class for an expanded clone.

j_gene: TRBJ2-5
v_gene: TRBV19
d_gene: TRBD2
abundance: -
CDR3aa: CASSGASGQETQYF
CDR3nt: TGTGCCAGTAGTGGGGCTAGCGGACAAGAGACCCAGTACTTC

j_gene: TRBJ1-2
v_gene: TRBV18
d_gene: -
abundance: -
CDR3aa: CASSTDLIAGPGGYTF
CDR3nt: TGTGCCAGCTCGACGGATCTTATCGCGGGGCCGGGGGGCTACACCTTC

j_gene: TRBJ1-2
v_gene: TRBV11-2
d_gene: TRBD1
abundance: -
CDR3aa: CASSLGDRIYGYTF
CDR3nt: TGTGCCAGCAGCTTAGGGGACAGGATCTATGGCTACACCTTC

j_gene: TRBJ1-1
v_gene: TRBV2
d_gene: TRBD1
abundance: -
CDR3aa: CASSETGRTEAFF
CDR3nt: TGTGCCAGCAGCGAGACAGGGAGGACTGAAGCTTTCTTT

j_gene: TRBJ2-3
v_gene: TRBV10-3
d_gene: TRBD2
abundance: once
CDR3aa: CAITAGTSGRRGTDTQYF
CDR3nt: TGTGCCATTACAGCAGGGACTAGCGGGAGGAGGGGCACAGATACGCAGTATTTT

j_gene: TRBJ2-3
v_gene: TRBV4-1
d_gene: TRBD2
abundance: -
CDR3aa: CASSQEVGERGTTDTQYF
CDR3nt: TGCGCCAGCAGCCAAGAAGTTGGAGAGCGGGGGACCACAGATACGCAGTATTTT

j_gene: TRBJ1-4
v_gene: TRBV11-1
d_gene: -
abundance: -
CDR3aa: CASSYGTSNEKLFF
CDR3nt: TGTGCCAGCAGCTACGGGACCTCTAATGAAAAACTGTTTTTT

j_gene: TRBJ2-2
v_gene: TRBV7-3
d_gene: TRBD2
abundance: -
CDR3aa: CASSPGGGSTGELFF
CDR3nt: TGTGCCAGCAGCCCCGGGGGGGGATCCACCGGGGAGCTGTTTTTT

j_gene: TRBJ2-5
v_gene: TRBV10-1
d_gene: -
abundance: -
CDR3aa: CASSLERGGTQYF
CDR3nt: TGCGCCAGCAGCCTAGAACGGGGTGGGACCCAGTACTTC

j_gene: TRBJ1-1
v_gene: TRBV7-3
d_gene: -
abundance: -
CDR3aa: CASSLTAETMNTEAFF
CDR3nt: TGTGCCAGCAGCTTAACGGCGGAAACCATGAACACTGAAGCTTTCTTT

j_gene: TRBJ1-1
v_gene: TRBV29-1
d_gene: -
abundance: -
CDR3aa: CSASQSPGFGTEAFF
CDR3nt: TGCAGCGCGTCACAATCGCCAGGGTTTGGGACTGAAGCTTTCTTT

j_gene: TRBJ2-7
v_gene: TRBV20-1
d_gene: -
abundance: -
CDR3aa: CSARQDYEQYF
CDR3nt: TGCAGTGCTAGACAGGACTACGAGCAGTACTTC

j_gene: TRBJ1-1
v_gene: TRBV19
d_gene: -
abundance: -
CDR3aa: CASSIRGNTEAFF
CDR3nt: TGTGCCAGTAGTATAAGAGGGAACACTGAAGCTTTCTTT

j_gene: TRBJ2-7
v_gene: TRBV7-9
d_gene: TRBD2
abundance: -
CDR3aa: CASSTRAGGPYEQYF
CDR3nt: TGTGCCAGCAGCACTCGAGCGGGAGGGCCTTACGAGCAGTACTTC

j_gene: TRBJ1-2
v_gene: TRBV4-1
d_gene: TRBD1
abundance: -
CDR3aa: CASSQLGTAPNYGYTF
CDR3nt: TGCGCCAGCAGCCAGCTTGGGACAGCACCTAACTATGGCTACACCTTC

j_gene: TRBJ1-1
v_gene: TRBV5-6
d_gene: -
abundance: -
CDR3aa: CASTLANSAEAFF
CDR3nt: TGTGCCAGCACTCTCGCCAACTCCGCTGAAGCTTTCTTT

j_gene: TRBJ2-7
v_gene: TRBV9
d_gene: TRBD1
abundance: -
CDR3aa: CASSIGTGGGEQYF
CDR3nt: TGTGCCAGCAGTATCGGGACAGGGGGCGGTGAGCAGTACTTC

j_gene: TRBJ1-6
v_gene: TRBV20-1
d_gene: -
abundance: -
CDR3aa: CSAATDTTLHF
CDR3nt: TGCAGTGCCGCCACGGACACCACCCTCCACTTT

j_gene: TRBJ1-4
v_gene: TRBV9
d_gene: -
abundance: -
CDR3aa: CASSRGGEKLFF
CDR3nt: TGTGCCAGCAGTCGGGGAGGTGAAAAACTGTTTTTT